This T cell receptor (beta chain) was captured by sequencing in a study of blood T cell repertoires in COVID-19. The wider study: The United States, Italy and Spain were the sources of the acute and convalescent COVID-19 samples. T cells, B-cell-depleted T cells, or PBMCs provided the cDNA or gDNA that served as material.

In the original workflow: Reference gene primer amplification gave estimated nucleated cell counts. The data were produced by immunoSEQ multiplex PCR, yet TCRdb's version contains in-frame clones alone and is incomplete. V and J calls and clone size are as listed in that table; D and trimming were resolved from the DNA. Of more than 120,000 clones in the sample, approximately 90% were seen once. V shed 0 bases and J shed 4 bases, with 7 bases lying between them. Looked up from germline, CDR1 is SGHAT and CDR2 is FQNNGV. The CDR3 has 13 amino acids. V and J are TRBV11-2 and TRBJ2-7; D ambiguous. The material sequenced was peripheral blood. The sequence was collected from a woman between 45 and 65 years old with acute or convalescent COVID-19. CDR3 loop: CASSLDPSYEQYF. CDR3 nucleotides: TGTGCCAGCAGCTTAGATCCGAGTTACGAGCAGTACTTC.